Below, 27 T cell receptor beta chains from the same sample are listed, as sequenced in a study of blood T cell repertoires in COVID-19. Produced via immunoSEQ multiplex PCR; TCRdb's table is partial and in-frame only. The sample holds some 250,000 clones, roughly 87% seen once. The sequenced sample consisted of peripheral blood. The source is a woman between 25 and 40 years old with acute or convalescent COVID-19.

This chain links TRBV29-1 with TRBJ2-3; TRBD2 matches at 8 bases. With 4 bases clipped from V and 6 bases from J, the junction kept 12 bases outside the gene matches. This CDR3 spans 15 amino acids. Germline V lookup: CDR1 SQVTM, CDR2 ANQGSEA. CDR3 sequence reads: CSVGERGTFMDTQYF. CDR3 sequence (DNA): TGCAGCGTTGGGGAGCGGGGGACGTTCATGGATACGCAGTATTTT.

This clone showed up just once. The J gene is TRBJ1-5, the V gene TRBV10-2; 8 bases line up with TRBD1. This CDR3 contains 14 residues. Germline V gene lookup returns CDR1 WSHSY and CDR2 SAAADI. The V and J ends lost 0 bases and 5 bases, in that order; junction bases with no gene match: 0. The DNA of the CDR3 is TGCGCCAGCAGTGAGTCGACAGGGGATCAGCCCCAGCATTTT. Its protein is CASSESTGDQPQHF.

The rearrangement joins TRBV14 to TRBJ1-2; D is unresolved. The CDR3 is made up of 14 amino acids. CDR1 and CDR2 (germline): SGHDN, FVKESK. V was shortened by 0 bases and J by 5 bases, with 10 bases between the two germline ends. The CDR3 sequence: CASSQDILGYGYTF. CDR3 sequence (DNA): TGTGCCAGCAGCCAAGACATCCTCGGGTATGGCTACACCTTC.

This clone was observed once. The genes are TRBV6-2 or TRBV6-3 and TRBJ2-6; no reliable D call. Germline V gives CDR1 MNHEY, CDR2 SVGEGT. The CDR3 runs 15 residues. With 2 bases removed from V and 3 bases from J, the gap between germline ends came to 8 bases. DNA for the CDR3: TGTGCCAGCAGTTACCTGGCAGGTGGGGCCAACGTCCTGACTTTC. Translating it yields CASSYLAGGANVLTF.

The gene calls are TRBV6-5 and TRBJ2-1; D remains ambiguous. The CDR3 is 11 amino acids. V lost 3 bases, J lost 6 bases, and 3 bases lay in between. Per germline, CDR1 MNHEY and CDR2 SVGAGI. CDR3 DNA sequence: TGTGCCAGCAGTTATATCAATGAGCAGTTCTTC. Encoded protein: CASSYINEQFF.

The genes are TRBV7-6 and TRBJ2-1; D might be TRBD2 (6 bases). The V end was cut by 5 bases, the J end by 9 bases, with 11 bases between. Germline V gene data show CDR1 as SGHVS and CDR2 as FNYEAQ. The CDR3 totals 12 residues. Written as DNA, the CDR3 is TGTGCCAGCAGCCCTGGGAGGTCTGAGCAGTTCTTC. This sequence encodes CASSPGRSEQFF.

Remarks on this clone: Other nucleotide sequences from this sample produce the same CDR3. This chain connects TRBV3-1 (or the pseudogene TRBV3-2) to TRBJ2-7; D is possibly TRBD2 (6 bases). Germline V CDR1 and CDR2: LGHDT, YNNKEL (reference sequence). The CDR3 has 15 amino acids. V lost 5 bases to trimming and J lost 7 bases, with 21 bases between them. This CDR3 is CASSLGLPETYEQYF. The CDR3 DNA follows: TGTGCCAGCAGCTTGGGACTCCCGGAGACTTATGAGCAGTACTTC.

The chain carries TRBV15 and TRBJ2-1; 8 bases map to TRBD2. The V gene end was trimmed by 2 bases and the J gene end by 8 bases; junction bases not matched to a gene: 8. The CDR3 is 15 amino acids. From germline, CDR1 is LNHNV and CDR2 YYDKDF (reference sequence). The CDR3 loop reads CATSRKRELGDEQFF. For the CDR3, the DNA is TGTGCCACCAGCAGAAAGCGGGAGTTAGGGGATGAGCAGTTCTTC.

This clone was observed a single time. This chain uses TRBV6-1 with TRBJ1-2; D not certain. This CDR3 spans 12 amino acids. The V end was cut by 3 bases, the J end by 9 bases, with 11 bases between. Germline CDR1 reads MNHNS; CDR2 reads SASEGT. CDR3 nucleotides: TGTGCCAGCAGTGAGTACAGTTTGAGCTACACCTTC. Protein: CASSEYSLSYTF.

The chain's CDR3 is CAITNLAGNYGYTF. The CDR3 nucleotides read TGTGCCATCACCAATTTGGCGGGTAACTATGGCTACACCTTC. The rearrangement uses TRBV10-3 and TRBJ1-2; no clear D gene. CDR1 is ENHRY and CDR2 is SYGVKD in the germline V gene. Deletions cut 7 bases from V and 1 base from J, with 13 bases between. The CDR3 contains 14 residues.

This sequence joins TRBV27 and TRBJ2-5; possibly TRBD1 for D (6 bases). The CDR3 is made up of 14 amino acids. Germline loops: CDR1 MNHEY, CDR2 SMNVEV (reference sequence). With 1 base removed from V and 7 bases from J, the gap between germline ends came to 13 bases. CDR3 in amino acids: CASSLLGAGGTQYF. CDR3 coding DNA: TGTGCCAGCAGTTTATTGGGGGCTGGGGGGACCCAGTACTTC.

The CDR3 region has the DNA TGTGCCAGCAGCGCCCGGGGGGGCAGGAACACCGGGGAGCTGTTTTTT. The encoded protein is CASSARGGRNTGELFF. The chain combines TRBV7-2 with TRBJ2-2; TRBD2 matches at 8 bases. The CDR3 sequence is 16 residues long. CDR1 is SGHTA and CDR2 is FQGNSA in the germline V gene. Germline trimming cut 5 bases from V and 1 base from J; bases unmatched to any gene: 6.

This clone was picked up one time. The chain couples TRBV24-1 to TRBJ2-3, with a tentative D call TRBD1 (5 bases). Per germline, CDR1 KGHDR and CDR2 SFDVKD. This CDR3 is 12 amino acids long. V was cut by 5 bases and J by 3 bases, with 5 bases left in between. The CDR3 nucleotides read TGTGCCACCAGTGGACAGACAGATACGCAGTATTTT. It codes for CATSGQTDTQYF.

The rearrangement uses TRBV19 and TRBJ2-7, with 8 positions matching TRBD1. Losses at the gene ends were 5 bases for V and 6 bases for J; bases not matched to a gene: 12. The length of the CDR3 is 15 residues. In germline, CDR1 is LNHDA, CDR2 SQIVND (reference sequence). The CDR3 region has the DNA TGTGCCAGTAGTTCATGGACAGGGACTCGGGGCGAGCAGTACTTC. Residues: CASSSWTGTRGEQYF.

The V gene is TRBV5-4, the J gene TRBJ1-2; D might be TRBD1 (6 bases). V was trimmed by 3 bases and J by 4 bases, leaving 13 bases between them. The CDR3 covers 14 residues. CDR1 is SGHNT and CDR2 is YYREEE in the germline V gene (reference sequence). CDR3 loop: CASSSPDRTYGYTF. The CDR3 region has the DNA TGTGCCAGCAGCTCGCCTGACAGGACCTATGGCTACACCTTC.

This chain joins TRBV28 and TRBJ1-3; TRBD1 agrees at 8 bases. Germline CDR1 and CDR2: MDHEN and SYDVKM. After removal of 7 bases from V and 2 bases from J, the junction contained 4 bases not matched to a gene. The CDR3 loop spans 14 amino acids. The CDR3 region is CASNTDRAGNTIYF. Here the CDR3 DNA reads TGTGCCAGCAATACGGACAGGGCTGGAAACACCATATATTTT.

The V and J genes are TRBV12-5 and TRBJ2-1; TRBD2 agrees at 10 bases. The CDR3 is made up of 14 amino acids. Germline CDR1 reads LGHNT; CDR2 reads FRNRAP. Germline trimming cut 5 bases from V and 7 bases from J; bases unmatched to any gene: 5. The CDR3 here is CASGKREGLNEQFF. Here the CDR3 DNA reads TGTGCTAGTGGTAAGCGGGAGGGCCTTAATGAGCAGTTCTTC.

The rearrangement links TRBV19 to TRBJ2-2; 7 nucleotides match TRBD1. The junction had 7 bases not matched to a gene; V was cut back by 5 bases and J by 4 bases. This CDR3 spans 15 amino acids. Germline V gives CDR1 LNHDA, CDR2 SQIVND (reference sequence). As DNA, the CDR3 is TGTGCCAGTAGTCTTACCACAGGGGCCACCGGGGAGCTGTTTTTT. It codes for CASSLTTGATGELFF. The full variable domain, completed using reference TRBV19 and TRBJ2-2, is DGGITQSPKYLFRKEGQNVTLSCEQNLNHDAMYWYRQDPGQGLRLIYYSQIVNDFQKGDIAEGYSVSREKKESFPLTVTSAQKNPTAFYLCASSLTTGATGELFFGEGSRLTVL.

This chain's CDR3 is CASSEGLAGVNEQFF. In DNA, the CDR3 is TGTGCCAGCTCAGAAGGACTAGCGGGAGTTAATGAGCAGTTCTTC. The V gene is TRBV18, the J gene TRBJ2-1, with 13 bases fitting TRBD2. V lost 5 bases to trimming and J lost 7 bases; unmatched junction nucleotides: 5. CDR1 and CDR2 (germline): KGHSH, LQKENI. The CDR3 loop spans 15 amino acids.

The chain links TRBV5-4 to TRBJ2-1, with 11 nucleotides matching TRBD2. This CDR3 is built from 13 residues. Germline trimming cut 7 bases from V and 10 bases from J; bases unmatched to any gene: 7. Germline loops: CDR1 SGHNT, CDR2 YYREEE (reference sequence). The CDR3 spells CASETSGIYEQFF. The CDR3 nucleotides are TGTGCCAGCGAGACTAGCGGGATATACGAGCAGTTCTTC.

This chain joins TRBV5-4 and TRBJ2-1; D gene ambiguous. CDR1 is SGHNT and CDR2 is YYREEE in the germline V gene (reference sequence). V was pared by 2 bases and J by 8 bases, with 11 bases between. The CDR3 is 13 residues long. CDR3 nucleotides: TGTGCCAGCAGCTTTCCTACAGTCCATGAGCAGTTCTTC. Amino acid sequence: CASSFPTVHEQFF.

The gene calls are TRBV25-1 and TRBJ1-2; maybe TRBD1 (6 bases). This CDR3 is built from 18 residues. Germline values: CDR1 MGHDK, CDR2 SYGVNS. Trimming left V 5 bases short and J 0 bases short, with 22 bases between. In DNA form, the CDR3 reads TGTGCCAGCAGTTCCAACAGGGACCTGAGAGCGCCTAACTATGGCTACACCTTC. Amino acid sequence: CASSSNRDLRAPNYGYTF.

In nucleotides, the CDR3 is TGCGCCAGCACCCCGGGACAGGGCAGTCAAGAGACCCAGTACTTC. Translating gives CASTPGQGSQETQYF. This sequence joins TRBV10-1 and TRBJ2-5, with 9 nucleotides matching TRBD1. CDR3 length: 15 residues. The V and J ends lost 7 bases and 2 bases, in that order; junction bases with no gene match: 8. Germline assignment: CDR1 WNHNN and CDR2 SYGVQD (reference sequence).

J is TRBJ2-7 and V is TRBV29-1, with a tentative D call TRBD1 (6 bases). The CDR3 has 15 amino acids. V was cut by 6 bases and J by 0 bases, with 18 bases left in between. CDR1 is SQVTM and CDR2 is ANQGSEA in the germline V gene. DNA of the CDR3: TGCAGCGTCGGGACACTTCGACGCGACTCCTACGAGCAGTACTTC. It encodes CSVGTLRRDSYEQYF.

This chain uses TRBV29-1 with TRBJ2-1; no reliable D call. Trimming pared 3 bases from V and 7 bases from J, leaving 7 bases between. Per germline, CDR1 SQVTM and CDR2 ANQGSEA. This CDR3 is built from 11 residues. The CDR3 DNA reads as TGCAGCGTTGAGGGCAGAAATGAGCAGTTCTTC. As protein: CSVEGRNEQFF.

This clone was seen a single time. This rearrangement joins TRBV19 to TRBJ1-1; 9 nucleotides agree with TRBD1. The ends lost 5 bases at V and 5 bases at J; junction bases unmatched: 12. This CDR3 spans 16 amino acids. CDR1 LNHDA and CDR2 SQIVND come from the germline V gene (reference sequence). The CDR3 coding sequence is TGTGCCAGTAGTCCTGGGACAGGGTTTCGAGAAACTGAAGCTTTCTTT. Protein: CASSPGTGFRETEAFF. Full variable domain (missing parts from reference TRBV19 and TRBJ1-1): DGGITQSPKYLFRKEGQNVTLSCEQNLNHDAMYWYRQDPGQGLRLIYYSQIVNDFQKGDIAEGYSVSREKKESFPLTVTSAQKNPTAFYLCASSPGTGFRETEAFFGQGTRLTVV.

This rearrangement joins TRBV7-2 to TRBJ2-7; D is uncertain. Germline CDR1 reads SGHTA; CDR2 reads FQGNSA. Trimming took off 4 bases at V and 3 bases at J, with 16 bases between the two ends. CDR3 length equals 15 residues. The CDR3 loop reads CASSSRPGISYEQYF. The CDR3 DNA is TGTGCCAGCAGCTCTCGGCCGGGTATTAGCTACGAGCAGTACTTC.